This T cell receptor (beta chain) was sequenced during a study of tissue T cells after allogeneic stem cell transplantation. In the study overall: CD3+ T cells were flow-sorted when enough cells; otherwise DNA extracted directly.

This CDR3 has 14 residues. CDR1 is KGHDR, CDR2 SFDVKD, per germline. Trimming at V came to 2 bases and at J to 4 bases, leaving 1 base not matched to a gene. Overall study findings and caveats: Within patients, tissue anatomy strongly shaped TCR repertoire composition.

In this sample, this clone turned up once. Its antigen is not known. TCRdb's table, derived via immunoSEQ multiplex PCR, lists solely in-frame clones and lacks some. Of some 43,000 clones in the sample, just under 95% were seen once. The rearrangement links TRBV24-1 to TRBJ2-1, with TRBD1 identical over 7 bases. The TCR comes from a woman between 35 and 75 years old who later had graft-versus-host disease after an allogeneic stem cell transplant. The material sequenced was blood, taken before transplantation. CDR3 residues: CATSDWTGYNEQFF. CDR3 in DNA: TGTGCCACCAGTGATTGGACAGGATACAATGAGCAGTTCTTC.